The 11 T cell receptor beta chains given below trace back to one sample, sequenced in a study of shared clonotypes between healthy human individuals. Clones were read by immunoSEQ multiplex PCR, and TCRdb kept only the in-frame ones, dropping some. Of roughly 2 million clones in the sample, 85% to 95% were seen once. The sequenced sample consisted of naive CD4+ T cells sorted from blood. Subset here: CD45RA+ positively selected. Receptor source: a man between 18 and 29 years old in good health.

The chain has TRBV10-1 and TRBJ2-3, with a tentative D call TRBD2 (5 bases). The CDR3 runs 15 residues. Germline V gene data show CDR1 as WNHNN and CDR2 as SYGVQD (reference sequence). V was shortened by 2 bases and J by 4 bases, with 13 bases between the two germline ends. CDR3 loop: CASSEERPSSDTQYF. The CDR3 DNA follows: TGCGCCAGCAGTGAGGAGCGGCCGAGCTCAGATACGCAGTATTTT.

The chain recombines TRBV19 with TRBJ2-7; 8 bases align to TRBD1. The CDR3 spans 14 residues. V was clipped by 3 bases and J by 8 bases; unmatched bases: 9. CDR1 and CDR2 from the germline V gene are LNHDA and SQIVND (reference sequence). The CDR3 nucleotides read TGTGCCAGTAGTATCTCAGGGGGCGGTTTGAAGCAGTACTTC. This encodes CASSISGGGLKQYF.

This clone was found a few times. This sequence joins TRBV4-1 and TRBJ2-7; maybe TRBD1 (6 bases). Germline CDR1 is MGHRA and CDR2 is YSYEKL. V lost 1 base and J lost 4, with 17 bases in between. This CDR3 has 16 amino acids. The CDR3 sequence is CASSQVPAGEGYEQYF. The CDR3 region has the DNA TGCGCCAGCAGCCAAGTCCCTGCAGGGGAAGGGTACGAGCAGTACTTC.

V gene TRBV5-4 combines with J gene TRBJ1-3; a possible D gene is TRBD1 (5 bases). The CDR3 has 16 residues. V was shortened by 4 bases and J by 5 bases, with 19 bases between the two germline ends. From germline, CDR1 is SGHNT and CDR2 YYREEE (reference sequence). The chain's CDR3 is CASSPEPGTARNTIYF. DNA of the CDR3: TGTGCCAGCAGCCCGGAACCTGGGACCGCTCGAAACACCATATATTTT.

This clone showed up just once. The genes are TRBV5-1 and TRBJ2-7; D possibly uses TRBD1 or TRBD2 (5 bases each). CDR1 and CDR2 from the germline V gene are SGHRS and YFSETQ. Trimming took 7 bases from V and 5 from J, leaving 19 bases between them. The CDR3 length is 14 residues. The chain's CDR3 is CASSSGQGPHEQYF. The CDR3 DNA follows: TGCGCCAGCTCATCCGGCCAGGGACCCCACGAGCAGTACTTC.

The chain has TRBV27 and TRBJ1-1; maybe TRBD1 (6 bases). The CDR3 spans 14 residues. From germline, CDR1 is MNHEY and CDR2 SMNVEV (reference sequence). V was cut by 5 bases and J by 3 bases, with 13 bases left in between. The CDR3 here is CASSDGGRDTEAFF. Written as DNA, the CDR3 is TGTGCCAGCAGTGATGGGGGCAGGGACACTGAAGCTTTCTTT.

V gene TRBV5-1 combines with J gene TRBJ1-1; D perhaps matches TRBD1 (6 bases). The CDR3 totals 15 residues. From germline, CDR1 is SGHRS and CDR2 YFSETQ. Trimming shortened V by 4 bases and J by 1 base, and 14 bases separated the two germline ends. Written as DNA, the CDR3 is TGCGCCAGCAGCCCATACAGGGCTGGGAACACTGAAGCTTTCTTT. It encodes CASSPYRAGNTEAFF.

CDR3 in amino acids: CASSVGLHQFF. Here the CDR3 DNA reads TGTGCCAGCAGCGTGGGACTACATCAATTCTTC. The rearrangement links TRBV11-2 to TRBJ2-1; 7 nucleotides line up with TRBD2. The V and J ends lost 5 bases and 16 bases, in that order; junction bases with no gene match: 8. This CDR3 comprises 11 residues. Germline V gene lookup returns CDR1 SGHAT and CDR2 FQNNGV.

The rearrangement links TRBV5-1 to TRBJ2-3, with 11 nucleotides matching TRBD2. This CDR3 is built from 16 residues. CDR1 is SGHRS and CDR2 is YFSETQ in the germline V gene. V gave up 4 bases and J gave up 2 bases; unmatched junction bases: 6. CDR3 residues: CASSARLAGITDTQYF. In nucleotides, the CDR3 is TGCGCCAGCAGCGCCCGACTAGCGGGAATCACAGATACGCAGTATTTT.

This rearrangement joins TRBV5-4 to TRBJ1-6; D gene ambiguous. The CDR3 runs 13 residues. V was clipped by 7 bases and J by 8 bases, with 13 bases between them. Germline CDR1 is SGHNT and CDR2 is YYREEE (reference sequence). The CDR3 nucleotides read TGTGCCAGCGGTAATCCGTTCGATTCACCCCTCCACTTT. Translating gives CASGNPFDSPLHF.

V gene TRBV5-1 combines with J gene TRBJ1-6; D unresolved. In germline, CDR1 is SGHRS, CDR2 YFSETQ. This CDR3 region has 13 residues. Deletions cut 3 bases from V and 5 bases from J, with 6 bases between. CDR3 in amino acids: CASSYGDNSPLHF. The CDR3 DNA reads TGCGCCAGCAGCTACGGAGATAATTCACCCCTCCACTTT.